A selection of T cell receptor beta chains follows, all from one sample in a study of CD8 T cell repertoires and HIV-1 epitope variants. Clones were sequenced by immunoSEQ multiplex PCR, and TCRdb holds only the in-frame ones, with some missing. The data contain 90,000 or so clones, roughly 81% of them singletons. The material sequenced was uncultured baseline CD8+ T cells from peripheral blood mononuclear cells (PBMCs). All receptors come from a male donor with HIV. Both conserved end residues are part of each CDR3. Each record gives: CDR3 length, V gene, CDR3 protein.

12 TRBV18 CASSPLGLEQYF
15 TRBV15 CATSSNLGSGNTIYF
12 TRBV2 CASSEWGTEAFF
15 TRBV9 CASSVTGLAQETQYF
16 TRBV6-4 CASSPGTGPGANVLTF
12 TRBV29-1 CSVVLGDYGYTF
14 TRBV15 CATSRVGLNTEAFF
11 TRBV6-5 CASSYQGQQYF
13 TRBV4-1 CASSQGVTYEQYF
15 TRBV7-2 CASRGVGTGGEKLFF
15 TRBV9 CASSVALRGPGEQYF
13 TRBV6-5 CASSYLPNYGYTF
16 TRBV9 CASSPGTSFATDTQYF
16 TRBV28 CASSFVGQWINTEAFF
14 TRBV29-1 CSGRTSGNTGELFF
13 TRBV7-9 CASSSNRQLEAFF
16 TRBV18 CASSILAGDGTDTQYF
14 TRBV6-1 CASSVRGSGQPQHF
11 TRBV29-1 CSVRLDYEQYF
13 TRBV6-5 CASSYSGDPTTHF
16 TRBV19 CASSIDQGSGANVLTF
12 TRBV28 CASSPPEVGYTF
13 TRBV27 CASSLTEAYEQYF
13 TRBV4-2 CASSQAGTYEQYF
15 TRBV30 CAWSVRGQGVSPLHF
14 TRBV19 CASSPRSSTDTQYF
16 TRBV30 CAWSGRDSGVWETQYF
16 TRBV7-6 CASSFSGTGGYNEQFF
14 TRBV2 CASSEVPRGQPQHF
14 TRBV5-1 CASKPGQGGYGYTF
18 TRBV5-1 CASSLVFRVGRSYNEQFF
14 TRBV7-2 CASSRSGNTDTQYF
15 TRBV28 CASSSGTPDVGIQYF
16 TRBV4-3 CASSQDGLGEPETQYF
13 TRBV23-1 CASSPMSGNTIYF
13 TRBV15 CATSRDPQETQYF
14 TRBV4-1 CASSQGVGTDTQYF
14 TRBV6-6 CASTTPGQNSPLHF
15 TRBV9 CASSLGQVISYEQYF
15 TRBV5-4 CASSPGTTSTDTQYF
13 TRBV7-6 CASSLNTGGELFF